This TCR beta chain was recorded in a study of glioma-infiltrating T cells after dendritic cell vaccination. Study-level background: Patients had newly diagnosed or recurrent glioblastoma and received dendritic cell vaccines. Patients received autologous tumor lysate-pulsed dendritic cell vaccination between about 2002 and 2012.

None of the glioblastoma patients had an isocitrate dehydrogenase mutation. Amplification used 60 V beta primers and 13 J beta primers. Data came from immunoSEQ multiplex PCR; TCRdb stores just in-frame clones and leaves some out. The sample contains approximately 84,000 clones, about nine tenths of which appear only once. The germline CDR1 and CDR2 sequences are SEHNR and FQNEAQ (reference sequence). V dropped 5 bases and J dropped 3 bases, with 8 bases sitting between them. There are 12 residues in the CDR3. On this clone itself: The sample carries other DNA sequences with the same CDR3.

This TCR was sampled from a human donor with glioblastoma. The sample was blood, taken before dendritic cell vaccination. The chain combines TRBV7-9 with TRBJ2-7; TRBD1 might be the D (5 bases). Here the CDR3 reads CASSPDNYEQYF. Written as DNA, the CDR3 is TGTGCCAGCAGCCCGGACAACTACGAGCAGTACTTC.